These 18 T cell receptor beta chains were sequenced from one sample in a study of T cell changes during pregnancy in multiple sclerosis. Profiled with immunoSEQ multiplex PCR; TCRdb holds only in-frame clones, not every one. The sample shows 29,000 or so clones, about 88% of them seen only once. The specimen was CD8+ T cells from peripheral blood mononuclear cells, collected in the second trimester of pregnancy. Receptors originate from a female donor with multiple sclerosis, enrolled in a pregnancy study.

Only one count was recorded for this clone. The V call is TRBV13, the J call TRBJ2-7, with D unresolved. The CDR3 loop spans 14 amino acids. CDR1 PRHDT and CDR2 FYEKMQ come from the germline V gene (reference sequence). Trimming left V 4 bases short and J 1 base short, with 11 bases between. In DNA, the CDR3 is TGTGCCAGCAGCTCCAGACAATCGTCCTACGAGCAGTACTTC. Amino acid sequence: CASSSRQSSYEQYF.

This clone was picked up one time. V gene TRBV5-6 combines with J gene TRBJ1-2; D unresolved. The V gene's germline CDR1 is SGHDT and CDR2 YYEEEE. Trimming left V 4 bases short and J 7 bases short, with 14 bases between. There are 13 residues in the CDR3. The CDR3 spells CASSVWTGLGYTF. CDR3 bases: TGTGCCAGCAGCGTATGGACTGGACTTGGCTACACCTTC.

V gene TRBV27 combines with J gene TRBJ1-1; TRBD1 aligns across 8 bases. Trimming at V came to 3 bases and at J to 6 bases, leaving 3 bases not matched to a gene. Germline V CDR1 and CDR2: MNHEY, SMNVEV (reference sequence). The CDR3 loop spans 13 amino acids. In DNA form, the CDR3 reads TGTGCCAGCAGTTTCAGGGGGCAGGCTGAAGCTTTCTTT. Translation: CASSFRGQAEAFF.

The chain is built from TRBV27 and TRBJ1-5; TRBD1 matches 7 bases. Trimming cost V 5 bases and J 0 bases; bases outside gene matches: 10. Germline V gene data show CDR1 as MNHEY and CDR2 as SMNVEV (reference sequence). The CDR3 sequence is 17 residues long. This CDR3 reads CASSPIGTAYSNQPQHF. DNA for the CDR3: TGTGCCAGCAGTCCAATTGGGACAGCCTATAGCAATCAGCCCCAGCATTTT.

This sequence joins TRBV28 and TRBJ2-1; D perhaps matches TRBD1 (5 bases). CDR1 MDHEN and CDR2 SYDVKM come from the germline V gene. V was cut by 3 bases and J by 9 bases, with 12 bases left in between. This CDR3 has 13 residues. CDR3 sequence reads: CASSFYSQGEQFF. CDR3 DNA sequence: TGTGCCAGCAGTTTTTACAGCCAGGGTGAGCAGTTCTTC.

The DNA for the CDR3 is TGTGCCAGCAGTTCTCCACTAGATTCAGCTGGGGCCAACGTCCTGACTTTC. The encoded protein is CASSSPLDSAGANVLTF. The chain employs TRBV27 and TRBJ2-6, with D possibly being TRBD2 (5 bases). This CDR3 comprises 17 residues. Deletions cut 4 bases from V and 2 bases from J, with 15 bases between. Germline CDR1 reads MNHEY; CDR2 reads SMNVEV (reference sequence).

The chain couples TRBV6-5 to TRBJ2-5, with no clear D. Trimming cost V 5 bases and J 4 bases, with 11 bases left between them. From germline, CDR1 is MNHEY and CDR2 SVGAGI. This CDR3 spans 13 amino acids. The CDR3 protein is CASSLFLGETQYF. The DNA of the CDR3 is TGTGCCAGCAGTCTTTTCCTCGGAGAGACCCAGTACTTC.

This clone has more than one count but fewer than ten. The rearrangement joins TRBV2 to TRBJ2-7, with a weak D call TRBD2 (5 bases). Germline loops: CDR1 SNHLY, CDR2 FYNNEI. The CDR3 runs 13 residues. Trimming took off 6 bases at V and 4 bases at J, with 13 bases between the two ends. In DNA, the CDR3 is TGTGCCAGCAGCCCCCCTAGCAGATACGAGCAGTACTTC. Translation gives CASSPPSRYEQYF. Combining the CDR3 with reference TRBV2 and TRBJ2-7 gives the whole variable domain EPEVTQTPSHQVTQMGQEVILRCVPISNHLYFYWYRQILGQKVEFLVSFYNNEISEKSEIFDDQFSVERPDGSNFTLKIRSTKLEDSAMYFCASSPPSRYEQYFGPGTRLTVT.

The genes are TRBV5-6 and TRBJ2-2, with D tentatively TRBD2 (5 bases). The CDR3 spans 19 residues. V was cut by 3 bases and J by 4 bases, with 25 bases left in between. The germline V gene has CDR1 SGHDT and CDR2 YYEEEE. CDR3 sequence reads: CASSSDVPRGLRGTGELFF. CDR3 nucleotides: TGTGCCAGCAGCTCCGACGTACCCCGGGGTCTCCGGGGCACCGGGGAGCTGTTTTTT.

This sequence joins TRBV6-5 and TRBJ2-7; a weak D match, TRBD1 (7 bases). The germline V and J ends were trimmed by 5 bases and 5 bases, with 13 bases remaining between them. This CDR3 has 13 residues. Germline V gives CDR1 MNHEY, CDR2 SVGAGI. CDR3 bases: TGTGCCAGCAGTCGCGGGACAGACAACGAGCAGTACTTC. Encoded protein: CASSRGTDNEQYF.

The V call is TRBV7-9, the J call TRBJ2-1; D perhaps matches TRBD2 (5 bases). There are 14 residues in the CDR3. Between the trimmed V and J ends, which lost 1 base and 7 bases, there was a span of 11 bases. Germline CDR1 is SEHNR and CDR2 is FQNEAQ (reference sequence). For the CDR3, the DNA is TGTGCCAGCAGCTTAGTTAAGGAGGTGAATGAGCAGTTCTTC. Protein product: CASSLVKEVNEQFF.

This chain joins TRBV10-3 and TRBJ1-1; tentative D call: TRBD1 (5 bases). The CDR3 has 15 residues. The germline V gene has CDR1 ENHRY and CDR2 SYGVKD. V shed 1 base and J shed 5 bases, with 14 bases lying between them. The CDR3 spells CAISEFRGFKTEAFF. DNA for the CDR3: TGTGCCATCAGTGAGTTTCGGGGGTTTAAGACTGAAGCTTTCTTT.

This CDR3 is CASSSGTSGFGTDTQYF. In DNA, the CDR3 is TGTGCCAGCAGCTCCGGGACTAGCGGTTTTGGTACAGATACGCAGTATTTT. The V and J genes are TRBV11-2 and TRBJ2-3, with 11 bases matching TRBD2. The V gene end was trimmed by 4 bases and the J gene end by 3 bases; junction bases not matched to a gene: 9. Germline V gives CDR1 SGHAT, CDR2 FQNNGV. This CDR3 spans 17 amino acids.

This chain connects TRBV21-1 to TRBJ1-1; the table's D call, TRBD1, was not checked against the DNA. TRBV21-1 has pseudogene status. The CDR3 has 17 residues. CDR3 sequence (DNA): TGTGCCAGCACCCCGGACATTCCCCTCCTCATGAACACTGAAGCTTTCTTT. Translating gives CASTPDIPLLMNTEAFF.

The chain joins TRBV5-6 to TRBJ1-6; 10 bases map to TRBD1. The CDR3 totals 16 residues. The trim removed 3 bases at V and 9 bases at J, leaving 9 bases unmatched. The germline CDR1 and CDR2 sequences are SGHDT and YYEEEE. CDR3 loop: CASSSTGTGVGSPLHF. The CDR3 DNA is TGTGCCAGCAGCTCAACCGGGACAGGGGTTGGTTCACCCCTCCACTTT.

This chain links TRBV9 with TRBJ2-7; 9 bases fit TRBD1. The CDR3 length is 16 residues. The J segment lost 5 bases and the V segment lost 4 bases, leaving 13 bases of the junction unmatched. CDR1 and CDR2 from the germline V gene are SGDLS and YYNGEE. In DNA form, the CDR3 reads TGTGCCAGCAGCCCCAGTCCCGGGACAGGGAACCACGAGCAGTACTTC. This gives the protein CASSPSPGTGNHEQYF.

The rearrangement joins TRBV10-2 to TRBJ2-2, with 9 bases aligning to TRBD2. Losses at the gene ends were 4 bases for V and 0 bases for J; bases not matched to a gene: 6. Germline CDR1 WSHSY, CDR2 SAAADI. The CDR3 totals 17 residues. The CDR3 sequence is CASSGNSGGANTGELFF. The CDR3, as DNA: TGCGCCAGCAGTGGGAATAGCGGGGGCGCGAACACCGGGGAGCTGTTTTTT.

The rearrangement joins TRBV27 to TRBJ2-7; D might be TRBD2 (7 bases). With 2 bases removed from V and 3 bases from J, the gap between germline ends came to 11 bases. This CDR3 has 14 amino acids. The germline gives CDR1 MNHEY, CDR2 SMNVEV (reference sequence). This chain's CDR3 is CASSLEGGNYEQYF. The CDR3 nucleotides read TGTGCCAGCAGTTTAGAGGGGGGGAACTACGAGCAGTACTTC.